This T cell receptor (beta chain) was obtained from a study of human T cells and chemical hapten exposure. About the study: Small pooled library volume differences mainly caused per-sample TCR yield variation. Regarding the study as a whole: After DPC sensitization, TCRs above 1 in 1000 frequency showed no change.

V was shortened by 4 bases and J by 4 bases, with 11 bases between the two germline ends. This CDR3 is built from 14 residues. Germline-derived CDR1 and CDR2 are SGHDT and YYEEEE. In the library, unique molecular identifiers were attached to individual cDNA molecules. In the original processing: The number of TCRs in each sample had a median of approximately 96,000 and spanned roughly 23,224 to 700,000. TCRdb reprocessed the RACE reads with MiXCR, giving one entry per CDR3 protein. The V and J calls here are based on TCRdb, not the publication. The data show around 80,000 distinct CDR3 sequences, with about 8.6% seen just once and less than 2% held by the top ten. This clonotype has only a few counts. The target antigen is unknown. Time point of the sample: healthy volunteer bleed at 6 weeks. Extraction of total RNA was performed on unfractionated whole blood.

Sequencing was performed on whole blood. This clonotype was sampled from a male donor in good health. Some clones in this sample may be carry-over from other donors' samples. V and J are TRBV5-6 and TRBJ1-4; weak D call: TRBD1 (5 bases). The CDR3 region is CASSSGTYNEKLFF. The CDR3 DNA follows: TGTGCCAGCAGCAGCGGGACGTATAATGAAAAACTGTTTTTT. The full variable domain, in which reference TRBV5-6 and TRBJ1-4 provide the parts outside the CDR3, is DAGVTQSPTHLIKTRGQQVTLRCSPKSGHDTVSWYQQALGQGPQFIFQYYEEEERQRGNFPDRFSGHQFPNYSSELNVNALLLGDSALYLCASSSGTYNEKLFFGSGTQLSVL.